This T cell receptor beta chain was found in a study of beta chain features in type 1 diabetes. The table lists this clone with a few counts. Its antigen is still unknown. The identical CDR3 is also encoded by other nucleotide sequences in the sample. One heparinised blood draw averaging roughly 100 mL was given by each donor. The authors sorted CD4+ naive, central memory, regulatory and stem cell-like memory cells via CD45RO/CCR7/CD25/CD127/CD95/CD27. The study, taken as a whole, reports: Across patients, naive, central memory and Treg TCRB repertoires exhibited apparently greater similarity than was observed across healthy donors. At VDJ recombination sites, type 1 diabetes patients had fewer insertions and more deleted nucleotides. Type 1 diabetes patients showed a moderate but significant shortening of TCRB CDR3s in all four CD4+ subsets.

All of the isolated RNA was reverse transcribed, so expressed TCRB transcripts were sequenced. The protocol was immunoSEQ multiplex PCR, while the TCRdb copy is restricted to in-frame clones and leaves out a portion. Of about 740,000 clones in the sample, about an eighth are singletons; the top ten hold 0.022%. Specimen: naive CD4+ T cells from blood. This receptor was identified in a man younger than 30 with type 1 diabetes.

CDR3 in amino acids: CAWSNQGDQPQHF. DNA for the CDR3: TGTGCCTGGAGTAATCAGGGGGATCAGCCCCAGCATTTT. This chain links TRBV30 with TRBJ1-5, with 7 positions matching TRBD1. The CDR3 extends over 13 amino acids. Unmatched junction bases numbered 3, after V lost 2 bases and J lost 5 bases. Germline V gene lookup returns CDR1 GTSNPN and CDR2 SVGIG (reference sequence).